These T cell receptor beta chains were read from a single sample in a study of cytomegalovirus exposure and HLA in healthy donors. Assay: immunoSEQ multiplex PCR; the TCRdb copy retains only in-frame clones and omits some. Of under 200,000 clones listed, around 84% are singletons. The sequencing sample was made of PBMCs. The receptors originated from a woman aged 18-29 years in good health and CMV-seronegative. Both conserved end residues are part of each CDR3. The D gene is left open where the match is weak. Size tells how often a clone was seen (once, few, many) or the class of an expanded clone, and some rows leave it out.

TGTGCCAGCAGTGCCCGGGACTATCATTCGGATGAGCAGTTCTTC CASSARDYHSDEQFF . TRBJ2-1 TRBD2 TRBV6-1
TGCGCCAGCAGTGCTGAGGCGGGAGTAACAGATACGCAGTATTTT CASSAEAGVTDTQYF . TRBJ2-3 TRBD2 TRBV10-1
TGCAGTGCTACTCGGGAAGAGACCCAGTACTTC CSATREETQYF . TRBJ2-5 . TRBV20-1
TGTGCCAGCAGTTTCAGGGGAGCCAAAAACATTCAGTACTTC CASSFRGAKNIQYF . TRBJ2-4 . TRBV28
TGTGCCAGTAGTATAGCGGGGGGCACAGATACGCAGTATTTT CASSIAGGTDTQYF . TRBJ2-3 . TRBV19
TGCGCCAGCAGCCACCTCCCGGGACAGATCTTGAACACTGAAGCTTTCTTT CASSHLPGQILNTEAFF . TRBJ1-1 TRBD1 TRBV4-1
TGTGCCAGCAGCTTAACAGGGCTCTCCTACGAGCAGTACTTC CASSLTGLSYEQYF . TRBJ2-7 . TRBV7-8
TGTGCCAGCGCTTCCGGGACTAGCGGCACCGGGGAGCTGTTTTTT CASASGTSGTGELFF once TRBJ2-2 TRBD2 TRBV6-1
TGTGCCAGCAAAAAGACAGGGGCCAATCAGCCCCAGCATTTT CASKKTGANQPQHF many TRBJ1-5 TRBD1 TRBV2
TGTGCCAGCAGTTTCAGGGGCCTACAACAGCCCCAGCATTTT CASSFRGLQQPQHF . TRBJ1-5 . TRBV28
TGTGCCAGCTCCCCCCTGGTTGGCGGCTACACCTTC CASSPLVGGYTF . TRBJ1-2 . TRBV18
TGTGCCAGCAGTGAAGGGACAGGGGGAAACACCATATATTTT CASSEGTGGNTIYF few TRBJ1-3 TRBD1 TRBV6-5
TGTGCCAGCAGTTCCCCGGGAGCTTGGCCTAGCGAGCAGTACTTC CASSSPGAWPSEQYF . TRBJ2-7 . TRBV6-6
TGTGCCAGCAGCCCGGGGGAAGGGGTCGCCCCATACAATGAGCAGTTCTTC CASSPGEGVAPYNEQFF . TRBJ2-1 . TRBV4-2
TGTGCCAGCGCCCGTCCGGGACTAGCGGGGCCTGATACGCAGTATTTT CASARPGLAGPDTQYF . TRBJ2-3 TRBD2 TRBV27
TGTGCCAGCAGTCCCGAAGTAGCGGGAGCCTACGAGCAGTACTTC CASSPEVAGAYEQYF . TRBJ2-7 TRBD2 TRBV11-2
TGTGCCAGCAGTACGACAGGGGAGCATCAGCCCCAGCATTTT CASSTTGEHQPQHF . TRBJ1-5 TRBD1 TRBV6-5
TGCGCCAGCAGCCAAGAGACTAGCGGCTACAATGAGCAGTTCTTC CASSQETSGYNEQFF . TRBJ2-1 TRBD2 TRBV4-3
TGTGCCAGCAGCTGGGGGACAGGGGGTGGCGGCTACACCTTC CASSWGTGGGGYTF . TRBJ1-2 TRBD1 TRBV5-6
TGTGCCAGCAGTTCCGGGACAGGGGCCCTTGGCTACACCTTC CASSSGTGALGYTF . TRBJ1-2 TRBD1 TRBV7-6
TGTGCCAGCAGTTACTCGATCAGGGGGCAATCGCAGTTCTTC CASSYSIRGQSQFF . TRBJ2-1 TRBD1 TRBV6-5
TGTGCCAGCAGTTCCCTTCTTCGTTTAGAGACCCAGTACTTC CASSSLLRLETQYF once TRBJ2-5 . TRBV28
TGTGCCAGCAGTTACCTCCTGGGGCTAGTAGACAATGAGCAGTTCTTC CASSYLLGLVDNEQFF . TRBJ2-1 . TRBV6-6
TGTGCCTGTGCAGGACAAAGTCATCAGCCCCAGCATTTT CACAGQSHQPQHF few TRBJ1-5 . TRBV19
TGTGCCTGGAGTGCATTATCCGGGACTAGCGGATATACGCAGTATTTT CAWSALSGTSGYTQYF once TRBJ2-3 TRBD2 TRBV30
TGTGCCAGTAGTCCGGCGGGAGGCTACTTCGGGGAGCTGTTTTTT CASSPAGGYFGELFF . TRBJ2-2 TRBD2 TRBV19